The rows below give T cell receptor beta chains drawn from one sample of a study of T cells after yellow fever vaccination. TCRdb redid the calling of the 5' RACE reads with MiXCR, one entry per CDR3 protein. The sample lists a few hundred thousand distinct CDR3 sequences, roughly 10% occurring once. Sequencing used PBMCs, obtained on the day of the first yellow fever vaccination. The source is a man between 18 and 29 years old who received the YFV17D yellow fever vaccine. Each CDR3 is given without its conserved first and last residue. D genes are given only for firm matches. Expanded clones are given a class, and other clones once, few, many or no size at all.

CDR3 length: 13; V gene: TRBV6-1; D gene: TRBD1; clone size: .; CDR3 protein: ASSEDRSPYNEQF
CDR3 length: 14; V gene: TRBV5-1; D gene: TRBD2; clone size: many; CDR3 protein: ASSTAGDPYTDTQY
CDR3 length: 13; V gene: TRBV7-2; D gene: TRBD2; clone size: few; CDR3 protein: ASSPIAGLKETQY
CDR3 length: 14; V gene: TRBV18; D gene: .; clone size: few; CDR3 protein: ASSPNPPRALSTQY
CDR3 length: 15; V gene: TRBV21-1; D gene: .; clone size: few; CDR3 protein: ASSNQPLTEPQETQY
CDR3 length: 13; V gene: TRBV4-1; D gene: TRBD1; clone size: few; CDR3 protein: ASSLIGTAIGSAF
CDR3 length: 12; V gene: TRBV6-5; D gene: TRBD2; clone size: many; CDR3 protein: ASSYDGGEETQY
CDR3 length: 13; V gene: TRBV7-2; D gene: TRBD2; clone size: many; CDR3 protein: ASSLWGGDRYEQY
CDR3 length: 14; V gene: TRBV4-3; D gene: .; clone size: few; CDR3 protein: ASSRGHTGNTGELF
CDR3 length: 11; V gene: TRBV3-1; D gene: .; clone size: few; CDR3 protein: ASSHQPPYEQY
CDR3 length: 12; V gene: TRBV15; D gene: .; clone size: .; CDR3 protein: ATSRDPSDGEQF
CDR3 length: 13; V gene: TRBV19; D gene: TRBD1; clone size: few; CDR3 protein: ASSIGTGTEYGYT
CDR3 length: 14; V gene: TRBV4-3; D gene: TRBD1; clone size: few; CDR3 protein: ASSQEGGQGARGYT
CDR3 length: 14; V gene: TRBV9; D gene: TRBD2; clone size: .; CDR3 protein: ASSVLAGGTQETQY